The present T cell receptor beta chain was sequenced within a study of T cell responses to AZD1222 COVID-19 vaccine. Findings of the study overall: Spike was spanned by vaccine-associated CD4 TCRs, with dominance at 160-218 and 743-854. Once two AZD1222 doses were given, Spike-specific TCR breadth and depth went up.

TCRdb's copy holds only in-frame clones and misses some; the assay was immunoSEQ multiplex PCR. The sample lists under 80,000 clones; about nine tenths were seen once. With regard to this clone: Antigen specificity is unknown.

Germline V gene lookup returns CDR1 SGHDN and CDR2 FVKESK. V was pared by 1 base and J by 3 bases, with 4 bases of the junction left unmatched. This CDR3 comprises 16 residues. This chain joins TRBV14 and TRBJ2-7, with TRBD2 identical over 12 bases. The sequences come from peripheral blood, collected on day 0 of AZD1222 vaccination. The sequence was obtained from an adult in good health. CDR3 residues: CASSQGGLAGIYEQYF. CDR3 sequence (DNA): TGTGCCAGCAGCCAAGGAGGACTAGCGGGGATCTACGAGCAGTACTTC.